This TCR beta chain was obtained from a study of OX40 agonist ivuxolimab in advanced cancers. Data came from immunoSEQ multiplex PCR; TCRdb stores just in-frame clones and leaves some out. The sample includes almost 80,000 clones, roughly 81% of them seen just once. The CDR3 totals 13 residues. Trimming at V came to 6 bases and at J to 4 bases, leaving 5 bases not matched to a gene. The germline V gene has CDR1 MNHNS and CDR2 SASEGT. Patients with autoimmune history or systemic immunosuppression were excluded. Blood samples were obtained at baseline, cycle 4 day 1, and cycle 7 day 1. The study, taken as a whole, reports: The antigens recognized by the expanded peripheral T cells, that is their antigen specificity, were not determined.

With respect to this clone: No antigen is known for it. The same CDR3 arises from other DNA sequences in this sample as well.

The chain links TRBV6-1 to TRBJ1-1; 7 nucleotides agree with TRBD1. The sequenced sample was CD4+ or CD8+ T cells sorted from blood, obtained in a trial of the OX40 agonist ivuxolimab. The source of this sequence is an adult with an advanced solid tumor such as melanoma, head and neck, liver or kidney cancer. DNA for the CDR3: TGTGCCAGCAGCGCCCAGGGGGGCACTGAAGCTTTCTTT. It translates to CASSAQGGTEAFF.